The present TCR beta chain was sequenced within a study of beta chain features in type 1 diabetes. Overall study context: Patient and healthy donor groups were alike in age, gender and cell yields. Whole-study results and caveats: Healthy donors had naive, central memory and Treg TCRB repertoires that appeared less similar than those seen among patients.

Only a few counts were recorded for this clone. Its specificity is not known. The whole isolated RNA underwent reverse transcription, so sequencing captured expressed TCRB transcripts. Here immunoSEQ multiplex PCR was the method, and the copy in TCRdb shows in-frame clones only, minus some. In the table there are 300,000 to 350,000 clones, 8% of which are singletons. Germline CDR1 SGDLS, CDR2 YYNGEE. The CDR3 has 14 residues. V lost 0 bases and J lost 6, with 9 bases in between. CD45RO/CCR7/CD25/CD127/CD95/CD27 staining was used to isolate CD4+ naive, central memory, regulatory and stem cell-like memory cells by sorting.

The sample taken for sequencing was central memory CD4+ T cells from blood. The TCR originated in a young woman in good health. This sequence joins TRBV9 and TRBJ2-2, with D possibly TRBD1 on 5 matching bases. CDR3 DNA sequence: TGTGCCAGCAGCGTAGAGTCAGGGTCCGGGGAGCTGTTTTTT. It codes for CASSVESGSGELFF.